This T cell receptor beta chain was retrieved from a study of blood T cell repertoires in COVID-19. Repertoires were generated with immunoSEQ multiplex PCR, while TCRdb's copy carries only in-frame clones and drops some. The sample records roughly 430,000 clones, 70% to 90% being singletons. The clonotype was recovered from a woman between 18 and 30 years old who had been exposed to COVID-19. The source material was PBMCs or T cells enriched from blood (not recorded which).

CDR3 coding DNA: TGTGCCAGCAGTTTAAACCGGGGAGCAGATACGCAGTATTTT. Protein sequence: CASSLNRGADTQYF. J is TRBJ2-3 and V is TRBV28, with D perhaps TRBD2 (5 bases). The CDR3 is 14 amino acids. Trimming pared 2 bases from V and 4 bases from J, leaving 10 bases between. Per the germline V gene, CDR1 is MDHEN and CDR2 is SYDVKM.